This T cell receptor beta chain was sequenced for a study of spatial heterogeneity in lung cancer. Across the study: Detection consistently yielded more beta chains than alpha chains. Findings of the study overall: In tumors, expanded intratumoral alpha and beta TCR counts tracked mutation counts. Estimated coverage of tumor T cells was about 7% for alpha and around 13% for beta chains.

This clonotype is deemed medium-sized. Its cognate antigen is unknown. The V and J ends lost 1 base and 0 bases respectively, with 5 bases between them. Germline V gene data show CDR1 as SGHNT and CDR2 as YYREEE (reference sequence). The CDR3 runs 15 residues. Sample time point: sample taken at primary tumor resection. Frozen PBMC, nontumor lung or tumor provided whole RNA, which was sequenced unsorted. TCR cDNA molecules each carried a unique molecular identifier. TCRdb ran MiXCR on the 5' RACE reads and lists one entry per CDR3 protein. The sample comprises under 2,000 distinct CDR3 sequences, roughly 8.9% of which are singletons, and around 9.4% rests with the top ten.

The TCR sequence derives from a female donor with early-stage non-small cell lung cancer. V usage is TRBV5-4 and J usage is TRBJ2-6; D is undetermined. The sequences come from lung tumor tissue, collected at surgery. CDR3 DNA sequence: TGTGCCAGCAGCTTGATGTCCTCTGGGGCCAACGTCCTGACTTTC. Translation: CASSLMSSGANVLTF.